The source of this TCR beta chain is a study of blood T cell repertoires in COVID-19. The wider study: The samples span acute and convalescent COVID-19 from the United States, Italy and Spain. The analysed material was cDNA or gDNA that came from T cells, B-cell-depleted T cells, or PBMCs.

How the authors handled the data: Estimates of nucleated cell counts were drawn from the amplification of reference gene primers. Repertoires were generated with immunoSEQ multiplex PCR, while TCRdb's copy carries only in-frame clones and drops some. The DNA gave D and trimming, while V, J and clone size come from that table. The table includes over 95,000 clones, about 81% detected once. The CDR3 is made up of 14 amino acids. Germline lookup yields CDR1 SGHRS and CDR2 YFSETQ. The V segment lost 3 bases and the J segment 5 bases; nucleotides outside the gene matches: 8. The rearrangement uses TRBV5-1 and TRBJ2-7; 7 bases line up with TRBD2. This clonotype was obtained from a woman aged 55 to 70 with acute or convalescent COVID-19. The sequencing sample was made of peripheral blood. The CDR3 region is CASSSTGRGNEQYF. CDR3 in DNA: TGCGCCAGCAGCTCCACGGGGAGGGGAAACGAGCAGTACTTC.